This T cell receptor (beta chain) was identified during a study of T cells in Graves' hyperthyroidism and ophthalmopathy (dated by TCRdb to about 2019). For context, the study as a whole: Peripheral blood samples were taken at initial diagnosis, before any treatment was given. In more than five Graves' hyperthyroidism patients, the study also compared T-cell repertoires from thyroid tissue with T-cell repertoires from blood. To identify distinguishing TCR V-J signatures, a discovery cohort of about 95 patients was used, comprising 43 with Graves' ophthalmopathy and around 57 with stable Graves' hyperthyroidism. The paper describes TCR Vbeta CDR3 sequencing of 135 peripheral blood samples, made up of about 40 ophthalmopathy patients, roughly 72 hyperthyroidism patients and 17 progressor patients. Once sampling was done, hyperthyroidism patients were given methimazole at a starting dose of 30 mg daily, whereas ophthalmopathy patients were given high-dose intravenous methylprednisolone. The 95 to 100 discovery patients were divided at random into training and test sets in a 7:3 ratio. Whether ophthalmopathy could be predicted prospectively was tested in an independent validation cohort made up of 18 to 20 hyperthyroidism patients plus 17 patients who later progressed to ophthalmopathy.

Graves' hyperthyroidism was defined as stable when no progression to ophthalmopathy occurred over 18 months of follow-up. Hyperthyroidism patients were aged 18 to 65 years and newly diagnosed, with disease duration of less than 2 months. Patients with uncontrolled infections, other autoimmune diseases, pregnancy or lactation were excluded. Diagnoses were based on clinical symptoms, serum thyroxine and TRAb, thyroid ultrasound and orbital computed tomography. Ficoll-Paque density gradient centrifugation was used to isolate PBMCs from 10 ml of fresh peripheral blood. Total RNA was extracted using Trizol reagent, and RNA quality was assessed on an Agilent 2100 Bioanalyzer. Notes on this clonotype: It lacks a known antigen. The conserved phenylalanine or tryptophan is not found at the CDR3 terminus, so this likely reflects a read error.

Relative to germline, V is missing 5 bases and J is missing 7 bases, with 11 bases of the junction outside any gene match. CDR1 and CDR2 are drawn from the germline V gene (reference sequence): SEHNR, FQNEAQ. Counting both end residues, the CDR3 totals 15 amino acids. Of all the DNA, just the CDR3 is kept, 45 bases in frame from base 1. Study-wide conclusions, independent of this receptor: Most expanded thyroid clonotypes (frequency above 0.001) were also found in blood, which suggests that blood repertoires may mirror thyroid immune responses. In validation, progression to ophthalmopathy was predicted by the model with 65% to 71% sensitivity and nearly 75% specificity, a median of about 6 months before onset. A 13 V-J signature model separated ophthalmopathy from stable hyperthyroidism, with about 88% sensitivity and approximately 81% specificity in cross-validation and 80%/75% in testing. No statistical method was used to set the sample size in advance, and investigators knew the group allocation.

The TCR beta CDR3 regions were amplified from the RNA transcripts. The first round of RT-PCR for the TCR CDR3 was performed with the HTBI primer set and the Qiagen OneStep RT-PCR kit. Libraries were constructed in a second round of multiplex PCR, after which size selection and purification were performed. Sequencing of the libraries was done on an Illumina HiSeq2000 using paired-end 100 bp reads. In the paper's pipeline: Raw data were processed with SOAPnuke, discarding reads with adapters, uncalled bases, mean Phred below 15, or no exact constant-primer or identifier match. COPE v1.2.5 was used to merge high-quality paired reads, and clonotypes were defined as unique nucleotide sequences. MiTCR v1.1 was used to align clonotypes to the IMGT TRBV, TRBD and TRBJ reference segments. Only V-J combinations with frequency above 0.0001, covering roughly 99% of repertoires, were analysed. The TCS score was defined as the ratio of F50 (clonal expansion) to E x V (chaos), calculated using BLOSUM62-based TCRdist between CDR3 peptides within each V-J. Welch's t-statistics and random forest reduced 500 to 550 V-J features to 13, which were used in a naive Bayes classifier (R e1071). The Morisita-Horn index was used to measure how similar the thyroid and blood repertoires were. The public reads were reprocessed in TCRdb via fastp at Q25 and MiXCR, keeping in-frame beta chains. Every CDR3 protein is listed once, alongside the most common genes and DNA of its rows. None of the V and J calls come from the authors' own analysis; TCRdb made them. The sample table contains approximately 870,000 distinct CDR3 sequences; only one count was recorded for roughly 40% of them. Clones ranked in the top ten supply 8.9% of the sample.

The V gene is TRBV7-9 and the J gene is TRBJ2-7; the central 10 bases match TRBD2. The clonotype was recovered from a man aged 18-30 years with Graves' hyperthyroidism. The material sequenced was blood. CDR3 loop: CASSVRGLAGVEQYL. The nucleotide sequence is given as TGTGCCAGCAGCGTACGAGGGCTAGCGGGAGTGGAGCAGTACCTC.